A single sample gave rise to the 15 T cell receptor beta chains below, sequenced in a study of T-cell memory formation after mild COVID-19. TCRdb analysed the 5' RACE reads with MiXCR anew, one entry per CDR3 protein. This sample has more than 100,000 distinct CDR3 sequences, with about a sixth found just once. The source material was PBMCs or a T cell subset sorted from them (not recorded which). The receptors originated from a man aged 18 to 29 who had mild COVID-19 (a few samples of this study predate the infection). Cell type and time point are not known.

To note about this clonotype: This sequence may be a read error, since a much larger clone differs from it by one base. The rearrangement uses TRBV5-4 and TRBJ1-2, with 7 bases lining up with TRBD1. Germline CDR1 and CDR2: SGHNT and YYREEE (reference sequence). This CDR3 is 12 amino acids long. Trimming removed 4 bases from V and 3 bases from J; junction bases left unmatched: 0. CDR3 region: CASSQGDYGYTF. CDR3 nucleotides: TGTGCCAGCAGCCAGGGGGACTATGGCTACACCTTC.

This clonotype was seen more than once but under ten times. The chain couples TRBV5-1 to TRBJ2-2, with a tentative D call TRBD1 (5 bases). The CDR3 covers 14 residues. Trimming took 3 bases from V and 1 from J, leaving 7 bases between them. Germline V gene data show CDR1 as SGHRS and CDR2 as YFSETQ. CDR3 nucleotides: TGCGCCAGCAGCTACACAGGGAACACCGGGGAGCTGTTTTTT. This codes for CASSYTGNTGELFF.

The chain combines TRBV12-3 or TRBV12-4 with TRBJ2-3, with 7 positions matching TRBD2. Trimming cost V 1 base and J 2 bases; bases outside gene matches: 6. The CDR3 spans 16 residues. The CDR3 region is CASSLGRGDFTDTQYF. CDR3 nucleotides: TGTGCCAGCAGTTTAGGTCGGGGGGATTTCACAGATACGCAGTATTTT.

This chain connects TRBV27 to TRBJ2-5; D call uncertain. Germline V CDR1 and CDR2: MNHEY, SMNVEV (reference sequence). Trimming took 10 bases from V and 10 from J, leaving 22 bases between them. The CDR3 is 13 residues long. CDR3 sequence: CATREVGSGIQYF. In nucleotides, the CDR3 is TGTGCCACCCGCGAAGTTGGGTCTGGGATCCAGTACTTC.

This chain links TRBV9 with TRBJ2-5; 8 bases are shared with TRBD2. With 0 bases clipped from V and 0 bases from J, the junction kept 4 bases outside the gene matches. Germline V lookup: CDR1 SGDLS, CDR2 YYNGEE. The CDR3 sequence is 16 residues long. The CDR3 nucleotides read TGTGCCAGCAGCGTAGGGGTAGCGGGGAACCAAGAGACCCAGTACTTC. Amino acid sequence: CASSVGVAGNQETQYF.

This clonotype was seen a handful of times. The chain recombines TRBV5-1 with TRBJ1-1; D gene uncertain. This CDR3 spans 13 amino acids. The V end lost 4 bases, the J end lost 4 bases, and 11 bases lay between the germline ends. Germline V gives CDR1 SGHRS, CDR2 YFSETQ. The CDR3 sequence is CASSPAGSTEAFF. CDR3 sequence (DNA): TGCGCCAGCAGCCCGGCCGGGAGCACTGAAGCTTTCTTT.

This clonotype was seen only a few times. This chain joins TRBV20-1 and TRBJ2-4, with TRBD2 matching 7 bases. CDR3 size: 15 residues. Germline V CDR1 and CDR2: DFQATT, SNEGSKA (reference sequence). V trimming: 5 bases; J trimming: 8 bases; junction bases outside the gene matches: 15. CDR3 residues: CSASNAAGSRDIQYF. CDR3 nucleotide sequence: TGCAGTGCTTCCAACGCAGCGGGGTCTCGGGACATTCAGTACTTC.

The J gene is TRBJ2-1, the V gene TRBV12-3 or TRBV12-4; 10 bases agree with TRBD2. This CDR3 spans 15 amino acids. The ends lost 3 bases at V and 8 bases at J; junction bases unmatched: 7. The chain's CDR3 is CASSLSLAGVDEQFF. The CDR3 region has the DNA TGTGCCAGCAGTTTGTCTCTAGCGGGGGTCGATGAGCAGTTCTTC.

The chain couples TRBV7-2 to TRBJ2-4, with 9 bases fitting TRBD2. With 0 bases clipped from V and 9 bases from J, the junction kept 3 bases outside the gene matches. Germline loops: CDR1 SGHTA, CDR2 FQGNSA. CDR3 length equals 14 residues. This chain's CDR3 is CASSLARAGGIQYF. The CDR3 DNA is TGTGCCAGCAGCTTAGCGCGAGCGGGGGGCATTCAGTACTTC. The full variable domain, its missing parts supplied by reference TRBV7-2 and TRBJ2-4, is GAGVSQSPSNKVTEKGKDVELRCDPISGHTALYWYRQSLGQGLEFLIYFQGNSAPDKSGLPSDRFSAERTGGSVSTLTIQRTQQEDSAVYLCASSLARAGGIQYFGAGTRLSVL.

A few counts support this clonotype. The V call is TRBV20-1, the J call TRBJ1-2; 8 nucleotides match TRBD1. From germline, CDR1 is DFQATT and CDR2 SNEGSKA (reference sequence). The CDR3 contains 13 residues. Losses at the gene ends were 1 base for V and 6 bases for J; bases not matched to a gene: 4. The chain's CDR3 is CSARGQGFDGYTF. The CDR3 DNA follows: TGCAGTGCTAGAGGACAGGGGTTTGATGGCTACACCTTC.

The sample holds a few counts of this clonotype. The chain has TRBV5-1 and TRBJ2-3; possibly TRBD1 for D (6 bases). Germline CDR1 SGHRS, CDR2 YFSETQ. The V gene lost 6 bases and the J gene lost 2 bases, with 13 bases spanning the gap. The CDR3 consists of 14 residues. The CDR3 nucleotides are TGCGCCAGCAAAATCGGACAGAACACAGATACGCAGTATTTT. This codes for CASKIGQNTDTQYF.

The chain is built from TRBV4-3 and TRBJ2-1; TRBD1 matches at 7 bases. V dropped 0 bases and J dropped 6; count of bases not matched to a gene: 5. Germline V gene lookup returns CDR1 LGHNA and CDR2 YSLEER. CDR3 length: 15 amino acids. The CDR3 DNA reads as TGCGCCAGCAGCCAAGATCCCCGACAGGGCAATGAGCAGTTCTTC. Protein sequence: CASSQDPRQGNEQFF.

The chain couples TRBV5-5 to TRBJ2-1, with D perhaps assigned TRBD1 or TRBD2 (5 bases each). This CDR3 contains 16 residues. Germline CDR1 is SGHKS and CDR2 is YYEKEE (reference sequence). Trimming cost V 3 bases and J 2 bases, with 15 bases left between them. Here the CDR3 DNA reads TGTGCCAGCAGCTGGCAGGTCCGGGGCCCCTACAATGAGCAGTTCTTC. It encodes CASSWQVRGPYNEQFF.

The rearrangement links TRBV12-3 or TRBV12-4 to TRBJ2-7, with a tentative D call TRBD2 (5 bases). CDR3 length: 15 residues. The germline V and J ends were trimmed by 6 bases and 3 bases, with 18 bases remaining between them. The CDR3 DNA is TGTGCCAGCAGGGAAGGGAGCGAGCCCAACTACGAGCAGTACTTC. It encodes CASREGSEPNYEQYF.

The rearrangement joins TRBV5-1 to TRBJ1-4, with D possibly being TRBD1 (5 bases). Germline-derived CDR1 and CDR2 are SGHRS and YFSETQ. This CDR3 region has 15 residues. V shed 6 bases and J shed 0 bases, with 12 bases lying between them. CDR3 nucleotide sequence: TGCGCCAGCACCCAGGGCCCTGCAACTAATGAAAAACTGTTTTTT. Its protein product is CASTQGPATNEKLFF. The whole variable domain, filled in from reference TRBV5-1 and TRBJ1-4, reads KAGVTQTPRYLIKTRGQQVTLSCSPISGHRSVSWYQQTPGQGLQFLFEYFSETQRNKGNFPGRFSGRQFSNSRSEMNVSTLELGDSALYLCASTQGPATNEKLFFGSGTQLSVL.